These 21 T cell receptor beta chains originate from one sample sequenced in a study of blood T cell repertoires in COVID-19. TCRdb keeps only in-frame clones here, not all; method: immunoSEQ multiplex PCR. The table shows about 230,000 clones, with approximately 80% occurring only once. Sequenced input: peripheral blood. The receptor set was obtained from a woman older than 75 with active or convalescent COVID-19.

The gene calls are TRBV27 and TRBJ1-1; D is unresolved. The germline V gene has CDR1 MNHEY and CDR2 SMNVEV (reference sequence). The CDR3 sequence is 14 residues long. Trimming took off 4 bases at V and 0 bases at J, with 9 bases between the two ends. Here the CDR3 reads CASSYRTLNTEAFF. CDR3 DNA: TGTGCCAGCAGTTACCGGACTTTGAACACTGAAGCTTTCTTT.

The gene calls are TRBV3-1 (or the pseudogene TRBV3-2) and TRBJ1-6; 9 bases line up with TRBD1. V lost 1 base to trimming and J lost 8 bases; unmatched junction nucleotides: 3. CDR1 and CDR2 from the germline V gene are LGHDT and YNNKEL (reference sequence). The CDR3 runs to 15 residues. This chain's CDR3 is CASSQGRQGDSPLHF. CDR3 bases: TGTGCCAGCAGCCAAGGCCGACAGGGGGATTCACCCCTCCACTTT.

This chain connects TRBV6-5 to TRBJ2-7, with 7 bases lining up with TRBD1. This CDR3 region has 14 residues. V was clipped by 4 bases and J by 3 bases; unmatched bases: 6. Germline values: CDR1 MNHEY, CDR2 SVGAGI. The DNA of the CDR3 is TGTGCCAGCAGTTTCGACAGGACAGGCTACGAGCAGTACTTC. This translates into CASSFDRTGYEQYF.

Here the CDR3 DNA reads TGCGCCAGCAGCTCCCGGGCAGGGGCCGGTAATGAAAAACTGTTTTTT. Amino acid sequence: CASSSRAGAGNEKLFF. The rearrangement joins TRBV4-1 to TRBJ1-4; tentative D call: TRBD1 (6 bases). V shed 5 bases and J shed 4 bases, with 17 bases lying between them. Germline values: CDR1 MGHRA, CDR2 YSYEKL. This CDR3 is 16 amino acids long.

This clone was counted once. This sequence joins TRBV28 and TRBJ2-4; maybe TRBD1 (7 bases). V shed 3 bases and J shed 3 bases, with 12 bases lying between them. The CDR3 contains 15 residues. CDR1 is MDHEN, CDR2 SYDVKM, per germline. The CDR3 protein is CASSLEGAGKNIQYF. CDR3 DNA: TGTGCCAGCAGTTTGGAGGGGGCCGGCAAAAACATTCAGTACTTC.

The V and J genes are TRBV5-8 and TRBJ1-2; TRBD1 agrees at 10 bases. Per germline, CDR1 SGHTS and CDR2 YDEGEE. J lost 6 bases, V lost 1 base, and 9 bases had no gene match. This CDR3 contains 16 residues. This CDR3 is CASSLSVRDRGDGYTF. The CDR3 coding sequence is TGTGCCAGCAGCTTGAGCGTAAGGGACAGGGGTGATGGCTACACCTTC.

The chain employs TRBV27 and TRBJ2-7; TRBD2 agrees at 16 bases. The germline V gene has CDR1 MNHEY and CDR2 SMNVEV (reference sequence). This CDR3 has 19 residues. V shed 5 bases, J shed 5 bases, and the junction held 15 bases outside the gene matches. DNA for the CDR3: TGTGCCAGCAGTATCACCGGGACTAGCGGGAGGGCCTATCAGCACGAGCAGTACTTC. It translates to CASSITGTSGRAYQHEQYF.

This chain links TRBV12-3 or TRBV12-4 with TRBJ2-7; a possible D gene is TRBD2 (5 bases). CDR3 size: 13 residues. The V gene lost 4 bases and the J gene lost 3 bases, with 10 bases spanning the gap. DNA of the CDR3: TGTGCCAGCAGTTCCCGGGGAAGCTACGAGCAGTACTTC. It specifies CASSSRGSYEQYF.

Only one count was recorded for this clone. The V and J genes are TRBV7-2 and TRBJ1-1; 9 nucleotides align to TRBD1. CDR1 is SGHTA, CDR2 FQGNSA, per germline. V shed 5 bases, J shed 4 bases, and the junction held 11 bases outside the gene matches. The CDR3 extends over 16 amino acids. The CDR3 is CASSVVGQGRTTEAFF. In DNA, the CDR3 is TGTGCCAGCAGCGTGGTCGGACAGGGGCGGACCACTGAAGCTTTCTTT.

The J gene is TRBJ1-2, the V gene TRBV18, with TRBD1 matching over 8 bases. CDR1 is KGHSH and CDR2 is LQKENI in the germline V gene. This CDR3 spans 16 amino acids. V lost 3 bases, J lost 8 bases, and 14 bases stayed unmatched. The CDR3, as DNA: TGTGCCAGCTCACCTGAAGCCAACAGGGGGAATAACGGCTACACCTTC. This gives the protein CASSPEANRGNNGYTF.

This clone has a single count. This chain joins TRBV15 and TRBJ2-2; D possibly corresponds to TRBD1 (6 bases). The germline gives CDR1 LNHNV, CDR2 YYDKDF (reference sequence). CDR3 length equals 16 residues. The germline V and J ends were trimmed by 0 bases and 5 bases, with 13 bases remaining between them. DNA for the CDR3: TGTGCCACCAGCAGAGATGGTGGCAGGGGAACCGGGGAGCTGTTTTTT. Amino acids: CATSRDGGRGTGELFF.

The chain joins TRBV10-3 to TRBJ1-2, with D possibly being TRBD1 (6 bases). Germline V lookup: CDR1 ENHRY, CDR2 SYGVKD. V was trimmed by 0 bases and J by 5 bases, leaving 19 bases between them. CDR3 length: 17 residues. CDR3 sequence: CAISESGTLPAGYGYTF. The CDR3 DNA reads TGTGCCATCAGTGAGTCGGGGACACTCCCAGCTGGATATGGCTACACCTTC.

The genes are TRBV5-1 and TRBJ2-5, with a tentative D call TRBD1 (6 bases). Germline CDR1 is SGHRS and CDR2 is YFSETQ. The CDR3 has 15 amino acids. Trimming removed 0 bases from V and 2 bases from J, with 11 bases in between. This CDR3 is CASSLVGGLQETQYF. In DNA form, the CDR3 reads TGCGCCAGCAGCTTGGTAGGGGGTCTTCAAGAGACCCAGTACTTC. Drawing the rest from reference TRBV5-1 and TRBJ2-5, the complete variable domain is KAGVTQTPRYLIKTRGQQVTLSCSPISGHRSVSWYQQTPGQGLQFLFEYFSETQRNKGNFPGRFSGRQFSNSRSEMNVSTLELGDSALYLCASSLVGGLQETQYFGPGTRLLVL.

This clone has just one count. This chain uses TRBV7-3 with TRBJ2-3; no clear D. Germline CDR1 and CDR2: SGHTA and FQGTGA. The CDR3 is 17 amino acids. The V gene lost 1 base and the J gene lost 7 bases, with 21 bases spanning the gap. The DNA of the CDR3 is TGTGCCAGCAGCTTAAGCGTCGGAGACTCGCGCACGAATACGCAGTATTTT. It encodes CASSLSVGDSRTNTQYF.

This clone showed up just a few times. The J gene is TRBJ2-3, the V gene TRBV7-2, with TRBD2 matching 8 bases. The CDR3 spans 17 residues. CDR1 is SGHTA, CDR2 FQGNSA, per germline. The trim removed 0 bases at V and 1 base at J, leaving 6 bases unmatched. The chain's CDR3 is CASSLASGGGGTDTQYF. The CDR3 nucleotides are TGTGCCAGCAGCTTAGCGTCCGGGGGGGGAGGCACAGATACGCAGTATTTT.

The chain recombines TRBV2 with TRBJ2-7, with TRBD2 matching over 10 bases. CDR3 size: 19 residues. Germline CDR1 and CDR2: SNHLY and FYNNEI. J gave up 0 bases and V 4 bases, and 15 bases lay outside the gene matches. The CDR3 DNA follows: TGTGCCAGCAGTGTGGGTCGAGTAGCGGGGGGCTCCAGCTCCTACGAGCAGTACTTC. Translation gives CASSVGRVAGGSSSYEQYF.

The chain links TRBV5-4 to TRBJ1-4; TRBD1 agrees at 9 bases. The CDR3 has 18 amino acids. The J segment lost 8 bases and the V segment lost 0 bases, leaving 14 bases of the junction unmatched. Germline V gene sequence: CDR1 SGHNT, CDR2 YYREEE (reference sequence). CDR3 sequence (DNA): TGTGCCAGCAGCTTGGGTGGGACAGGGTATCAATCAGGGGAAAAACTGTTTTTT. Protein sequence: CASSLGGTGYQSGEKLFF. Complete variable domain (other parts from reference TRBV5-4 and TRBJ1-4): ETGVTQSPTHLIKTRGQQVTLRCSSQSGHNTVSWYQQALGQGPQFIFQYYREEENGRGNFPPRFSGLQFPNYSSELNVNALELDDSALYLCASSLGGTGYQSGEKLFFGSGTQLSVL.

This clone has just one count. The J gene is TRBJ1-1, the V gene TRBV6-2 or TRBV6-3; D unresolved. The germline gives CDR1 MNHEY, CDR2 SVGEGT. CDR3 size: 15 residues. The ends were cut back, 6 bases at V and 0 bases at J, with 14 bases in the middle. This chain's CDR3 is CASSRPSRLNTEAFF. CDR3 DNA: TGTGCCAGCAGCCGTCCCAGTCGATTGAACACTGAAGCTTTCTTT.

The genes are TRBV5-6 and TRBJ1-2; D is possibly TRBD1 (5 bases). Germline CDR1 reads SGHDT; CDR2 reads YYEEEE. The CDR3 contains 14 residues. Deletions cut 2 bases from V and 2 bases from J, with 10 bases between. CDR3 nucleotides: TGTGCCAGCAGCTTAGCAGGGCAAAACTATGGCTACACCTTC. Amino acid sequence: CASSLAGQNYGYTF.

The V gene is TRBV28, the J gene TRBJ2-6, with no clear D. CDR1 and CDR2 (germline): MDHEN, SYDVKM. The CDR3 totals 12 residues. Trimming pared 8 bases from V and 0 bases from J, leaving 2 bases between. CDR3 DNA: TGTGCCAGCCACTCTGGGGCCAACGTCCTGACTTTC. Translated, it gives CASHSGANVLTF.

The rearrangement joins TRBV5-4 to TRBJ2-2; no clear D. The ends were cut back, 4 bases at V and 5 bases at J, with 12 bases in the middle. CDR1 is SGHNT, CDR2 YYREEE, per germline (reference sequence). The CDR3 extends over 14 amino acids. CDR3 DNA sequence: TGTGCCAGCAGCCCTCGTACCGGGACCGGGGAGCTGTTTTTT. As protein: CASSPRTGTGELFF. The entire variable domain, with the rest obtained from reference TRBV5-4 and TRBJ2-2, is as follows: ETGVTQSPTHLIKTRGQQVTLRCSSQSGHNTVSWYQQALGQGPQFIFQYYREEENGRGNFPPRFSGLQFPNYSSELNVNALELDDSALYLCASSPRTGTGELFFGEGSRLTVL.